This TCR beta chain appears in the sequencing data of a study of T cell responses to AZD1222 COVID-19 vaccine (dated by TCRdb to about 2021). Context from the whole study: AZD1222 recipients whose second dose came at about 4 weeks and those whose second dose came at about 12 weeks were combined into one group, since spike-specific TCR depth and breadth did not differ between the two schedules. TCR sequencing covered over 230 trial participants: roughly 200 given two doses of AZD1222 and approximately 25 given two doses of MenACWY control vaccine. Trial participants were enrolled by age into 18-55, 56-69 and 70-plus year subgroups, with approximately 160, 26 and 62 TCR-sequenced participants respectively.

The CDR3 regions of human TCRbeta chains were subjected to immunosequencing. Per the original workflow: Repertoire TCRs were matched against a reference library of SARS-CoV-2-specific TCRs generated with the MIRA antigen-specificity platform. Breadth was defined as the fraction of unique TCRs that were SARS-CoV-2-associated. Depth was defined as the fraction of total T cells that were SARS-CoV-2-associated. Each spike-specific TCR was assigned to its reactive spike region and to a CD4 or CD8 class using the MIRA data. Log10-transformed breadth and depth values were compared by one-way ANOVA with Sidak's multiple comparisons tests. The source is immuneACCESS, and TCRdb retained only in-frame sequences with V and J called. Part of the clones is not carried over; for the studies checked, unresolved V genes explain less than half of this, and the remainder is unexplained. V and J calls and clone size come straight from that table; D and trimming were deduced from the DNA. Within this sample are some 97,000 clones, with over 90% of them counted one time only. Of the sample, over 1.5% is held by the ten largest clones.

At the junction V is shortened by 2 bases and J by 8 bases; bases outside the gene matches: 11. The CDR3 numbers 16 residues from cysteine through phenylalanine. The CDR3 DNA has 48 bases and is translated from base 1. In the germline V gene (reference sequence), CDR1 corresponds to SEHNR and CDR2 to FQNEAQ. To note about this clone: Its antigen remains undetermined. It has no much larger one-base neighbor in the sample; base qualities were not kept.

Study-level results and caveats: Because no day 14 peak-response samples were available, the repertoires could be characterized only after the peak T cell response. The vaccine-associated CD4 TCRs covered the entire spike protein, and the dominant responses fell in regions 160-218 and 743-854. In the small 56-69-year group, the increase in depth fell short of significance, most likely because of low power. Most participants were white British and females outnumbered males, and the authors suggested that clonal diversity may have been underestimated. Conclusions about previously exposed vaccinees were limited because only six AZD1222 recipients were SARS-CoV-2 seropositive at baseline. After two AZD1222 doses, spike-specific TCR breadth and depth were significantly higher than at day 0 and than in MenACWY recipients. Epitopes outside the regions mutated in the B.1.351 and B.1.1.7 variants were reportedly recognized by nearly half of the unique spike-specific TCRs.

Taken with the paper, the label for time point translates to: baseline before first vaccination. Samples from vaccinated people were obtained from the UK trials COV001 and COV002, which included a single-blind randomized controlled phase 2/3 trial of AZD1222 (ChAdOx1 nCoV-19) in healthy adults. Trial participant PBMC samples were collected at day 0 and day 28 after the second dose for TCRbeta chain sequencing. The sequence was obtained from an adult in good health. Rearrangement joined TRBV7-9 to TRBJ1-2, and 10 junction bases match TRBD1. This specimen was peripheral blood, taken on day 0 of AZD1222 vaccination. The nucleotides read TGTGCCAGCAGCTTAATCAACCGGGGGACAGGGGCCGGCTACACCTTC. Its protein product is CASSLINRGTGAGYTF.